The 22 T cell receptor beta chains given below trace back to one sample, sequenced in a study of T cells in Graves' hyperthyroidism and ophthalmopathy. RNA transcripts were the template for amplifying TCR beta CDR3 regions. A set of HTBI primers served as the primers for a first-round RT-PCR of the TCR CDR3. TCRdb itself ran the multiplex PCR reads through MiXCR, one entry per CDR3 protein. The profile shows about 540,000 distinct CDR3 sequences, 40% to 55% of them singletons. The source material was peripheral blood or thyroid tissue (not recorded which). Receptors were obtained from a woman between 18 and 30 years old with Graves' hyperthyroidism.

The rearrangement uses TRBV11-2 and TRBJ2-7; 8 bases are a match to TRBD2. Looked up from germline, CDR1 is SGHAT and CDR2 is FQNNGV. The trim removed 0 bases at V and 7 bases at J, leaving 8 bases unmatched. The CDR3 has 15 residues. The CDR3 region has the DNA TGTGCCAGCAGCTTAGACTCGCGGGAGGTTGGGGAGCAGTACTTC. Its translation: CASSLDSREVGEQYF.

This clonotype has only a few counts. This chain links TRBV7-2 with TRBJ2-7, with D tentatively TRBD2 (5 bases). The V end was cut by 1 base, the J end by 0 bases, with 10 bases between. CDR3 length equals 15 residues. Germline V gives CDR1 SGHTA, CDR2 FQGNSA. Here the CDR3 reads CASSLGAGHSYEQYF. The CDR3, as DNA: TGTGCCAGCAGCTTAGGTGCGGGTCACTCCTACGAGCAGTACTTC.

The CDR3 is CASSPGLGVYEQYF. In DNA form, the CDR3 reads TGTGCCAGCAGCCCCGGACTAGGTGTATACGAGCAGTACTTC. The genes are TRBV7-2 and TRBJ2-7, with 7 bases identical to TRBD2. The CDR3 is 14 residues long. Trimming removed 5 bases from V and 4 bases from J; junction bases left unmatched: 8. Germline CDR1 and CDR2: SGHTA and FQGNSA.

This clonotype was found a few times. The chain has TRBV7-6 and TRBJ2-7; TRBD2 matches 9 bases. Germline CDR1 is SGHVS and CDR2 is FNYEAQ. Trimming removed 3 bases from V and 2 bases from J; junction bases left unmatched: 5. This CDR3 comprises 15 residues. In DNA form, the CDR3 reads TGTGCCAGCAGCTTCCCGGGACTAGCTCCCTACGAGCAGTACTTC. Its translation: CASSFPGLAPYEQYF. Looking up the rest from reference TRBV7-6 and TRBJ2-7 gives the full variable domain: GAGVSQSPRYKVTKRGQDVALRCDPISGHVSLYWYRQALGQGPEFLTYFNYEAQQDKSGLPNDRFSAERPEGSISTLTIQRTEQRDSAMYRCASSFPGLAPYEQYFGPGTRLTVT.

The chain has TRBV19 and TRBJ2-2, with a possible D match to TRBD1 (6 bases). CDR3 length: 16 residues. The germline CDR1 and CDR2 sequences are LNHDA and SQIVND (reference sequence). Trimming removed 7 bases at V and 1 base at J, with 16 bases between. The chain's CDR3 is CASNDRRMVNTGELFF. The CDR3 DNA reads TGTGCCAGTAATGACAGGCGTATGGTGAACACCGGGGAGCTGTTTTTT.

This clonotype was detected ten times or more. CDR3 DNA sequence: TGTGCCAGTAGTATCATAACTTCGAACACCGGGGAGCTGTTTTTT. Amino acids: CASSIITSNTGELFF. The rearrangement joins TRBV19 to TRBJ2-2; D not resolved. The CDR3 extends over 15 amino acids. Looked up from germline, CDR1 is LNHDA and CDR2 is SQIVND (reference sequence). V shed 3 bases and J shed 0 bases, with 8 bases lying between them.

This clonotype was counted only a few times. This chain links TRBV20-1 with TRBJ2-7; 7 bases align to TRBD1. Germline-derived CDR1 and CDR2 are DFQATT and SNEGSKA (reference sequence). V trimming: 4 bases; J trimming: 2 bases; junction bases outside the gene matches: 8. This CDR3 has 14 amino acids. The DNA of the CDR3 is TGCAGTGCTAACCGTTACAGGGGAACCTACGAGCAGTACTTC. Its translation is CSANRYRGTYEQYF.

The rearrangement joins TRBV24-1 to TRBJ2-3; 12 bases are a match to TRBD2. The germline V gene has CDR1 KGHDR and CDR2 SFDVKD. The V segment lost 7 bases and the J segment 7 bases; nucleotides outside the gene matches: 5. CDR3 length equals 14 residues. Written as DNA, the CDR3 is TGTGCCACCAGAGGACTAGCGGGGCCAAATACGCAGTATTTT. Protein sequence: CATRGLAGPNTQYF.

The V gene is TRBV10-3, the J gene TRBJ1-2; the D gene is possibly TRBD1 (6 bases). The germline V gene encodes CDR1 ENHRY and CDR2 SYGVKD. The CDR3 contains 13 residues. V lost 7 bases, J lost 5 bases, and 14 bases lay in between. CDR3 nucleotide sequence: TGTGCCATCATACTCCACAGGGAATATGGCTACACCTTC. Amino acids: CAIILHREYGYTF.

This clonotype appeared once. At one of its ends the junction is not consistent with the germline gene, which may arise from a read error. CDR3 in DNA: TGTGCCATCAGCGTTTTCCCGGGGGACACCGGGGAGCTGTTTTTT. Translated, it gives CAISVFPGDTGELFF. The chain combines TRBV9 with TRBJ2-2; maybe TRBD2 (6 bases). The CDR3 length is 15 residues. Germline values: CDR1 SGDLS, CDR2 YYNGEE.

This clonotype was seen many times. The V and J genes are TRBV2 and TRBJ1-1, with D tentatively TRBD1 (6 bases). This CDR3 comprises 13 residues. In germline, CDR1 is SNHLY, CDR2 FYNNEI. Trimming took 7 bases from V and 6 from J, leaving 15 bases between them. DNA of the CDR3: TGTGCCAGCATGGTTACAGGGTTATCTGAAGCTTTCTTT. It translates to CASMVTGLSEAFF.

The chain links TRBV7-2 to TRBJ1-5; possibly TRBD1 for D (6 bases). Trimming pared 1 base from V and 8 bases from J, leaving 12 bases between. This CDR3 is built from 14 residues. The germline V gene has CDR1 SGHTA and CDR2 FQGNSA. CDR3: CASSLETGGEPQHF. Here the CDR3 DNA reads TGTGCCAGCAGCTTAGAGACAGGAGGGGAGCCCCAGCATTTT.

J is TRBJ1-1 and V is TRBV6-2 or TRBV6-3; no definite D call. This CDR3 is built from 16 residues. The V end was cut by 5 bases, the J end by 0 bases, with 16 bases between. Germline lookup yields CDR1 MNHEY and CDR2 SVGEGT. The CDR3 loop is CASSPLWVPLNTEAFF. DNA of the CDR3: TGTGCCAGCAGTCCCCTGTGGGTACCCTTGAACACTGAAGCTTTCTTT.

CDR3 coding DNA: TGTGCCAGCAGTCCCCGGACTAGCGGGGGCACCCAGTACTTC. It yields the protein CASSPRTSGGTQYF. This rearrangement joins TRBV2 to TRBJ2-5, with 13 bases identical to TRBD2. The CDR3 runs 14 residues. Germline lookup yields CDR1 SNHLY and CDR2 FYNNEI. V lost 5 bases to trimming and J lost 8 bases; unmatched junction nucleotides: 5.

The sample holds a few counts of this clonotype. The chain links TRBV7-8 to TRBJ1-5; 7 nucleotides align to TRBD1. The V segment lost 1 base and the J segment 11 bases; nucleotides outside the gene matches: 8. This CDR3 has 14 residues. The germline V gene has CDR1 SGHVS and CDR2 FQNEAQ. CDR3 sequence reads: CASSLGDGTEAQHF. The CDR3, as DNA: TGTGCCAGCAGCTTAGGGGACGGGACAGAGGCCCAGCATTTT.

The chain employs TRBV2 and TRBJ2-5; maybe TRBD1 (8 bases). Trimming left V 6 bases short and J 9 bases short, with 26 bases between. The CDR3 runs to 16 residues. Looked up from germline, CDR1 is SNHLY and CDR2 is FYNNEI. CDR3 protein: CASRTGGQGGAWAQYF. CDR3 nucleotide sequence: TGTGCCAGCAGAACCGGCGGACAGGGAGGGGCGTGGGCCCAGTACTTC.

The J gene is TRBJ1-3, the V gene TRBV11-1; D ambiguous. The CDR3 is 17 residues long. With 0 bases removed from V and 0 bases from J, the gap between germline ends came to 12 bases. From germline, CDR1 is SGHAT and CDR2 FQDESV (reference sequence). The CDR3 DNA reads TGTGCCAGCAGCTTAGCAGGGCTGTTCGGCTCTGGAAACACCATATATTTT. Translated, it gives CASSLAGLFGSGNTIYF. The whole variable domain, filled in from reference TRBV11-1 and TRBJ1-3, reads EAEVAQSPRYKITEKSQAVAFWCDPISGHATLYWYRQILGQGPELLVQFQDESVVDDSQLPKDRFSAERLKGVDSTLKIQPAELGDSAMYLCASSLAGLFGSGNTIYFGEGSWLTVV.

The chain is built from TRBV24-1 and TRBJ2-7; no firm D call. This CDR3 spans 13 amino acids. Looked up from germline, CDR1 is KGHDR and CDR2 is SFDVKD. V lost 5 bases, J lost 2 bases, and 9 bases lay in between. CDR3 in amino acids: CATSATVTYEQYF. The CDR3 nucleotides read TGTGCCACCAGTGCTACAGTCACCTACGAGCAGTACTTC.

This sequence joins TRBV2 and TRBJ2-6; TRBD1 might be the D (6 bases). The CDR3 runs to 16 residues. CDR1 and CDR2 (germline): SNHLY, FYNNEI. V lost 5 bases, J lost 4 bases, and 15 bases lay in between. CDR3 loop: CASSPGVNTGANVLTF. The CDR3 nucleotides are TGTGCCAGCAGTCCAGGGGTGAACACCGGGGCCAACGTCCTGACTTTC. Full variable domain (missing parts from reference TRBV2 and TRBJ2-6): EPEVTQTPSHQVTQMGQEVILRCVPISNHLYFYWYRQILGQKVEFLVSFYNNEISEKSEIFDDQFSVERPDGSNFTLKIRSTKLEDSAMYFCASSPGVNTGANVLTFGAGSRLTVL.

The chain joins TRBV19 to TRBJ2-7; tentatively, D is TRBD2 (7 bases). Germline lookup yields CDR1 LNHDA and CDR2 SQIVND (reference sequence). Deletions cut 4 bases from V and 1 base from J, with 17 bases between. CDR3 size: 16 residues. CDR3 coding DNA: TGTGCCAGTAGTAATGGGGGGGCCTTCGGGTCCTACGAGCAGTACTTC. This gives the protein CASSNGGAFGSYEQYF.

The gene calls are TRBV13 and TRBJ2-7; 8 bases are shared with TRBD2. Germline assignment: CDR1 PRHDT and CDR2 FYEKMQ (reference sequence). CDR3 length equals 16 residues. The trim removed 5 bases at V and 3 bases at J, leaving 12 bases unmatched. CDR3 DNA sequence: TGTGCCAGCAGCCCCGTCTTAGCGGGGACTCACTACGAGCAGTACTTC. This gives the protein CASSPVLAGTHYEQYF. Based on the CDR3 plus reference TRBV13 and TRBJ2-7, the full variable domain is AAGVIQSPRHLIKEKRETATLKCYPIPRHDTVYWYQQGPGQDPQFLISFYEKMQSDKGSIPDRFSAQQFSDYHSELNMSSLELGDSALYFCASSPVLAGTHYEQYFGPGTRLTVT.

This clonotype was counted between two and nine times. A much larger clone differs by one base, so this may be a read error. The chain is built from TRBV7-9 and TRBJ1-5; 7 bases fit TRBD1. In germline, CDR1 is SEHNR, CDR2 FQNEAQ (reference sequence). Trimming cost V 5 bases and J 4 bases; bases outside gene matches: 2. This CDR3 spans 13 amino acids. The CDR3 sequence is CASSVQGNQPQHF. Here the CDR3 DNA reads TGTGCCAGCAGCGTACAGGGGAATCAGCCCCAGCATTTT.